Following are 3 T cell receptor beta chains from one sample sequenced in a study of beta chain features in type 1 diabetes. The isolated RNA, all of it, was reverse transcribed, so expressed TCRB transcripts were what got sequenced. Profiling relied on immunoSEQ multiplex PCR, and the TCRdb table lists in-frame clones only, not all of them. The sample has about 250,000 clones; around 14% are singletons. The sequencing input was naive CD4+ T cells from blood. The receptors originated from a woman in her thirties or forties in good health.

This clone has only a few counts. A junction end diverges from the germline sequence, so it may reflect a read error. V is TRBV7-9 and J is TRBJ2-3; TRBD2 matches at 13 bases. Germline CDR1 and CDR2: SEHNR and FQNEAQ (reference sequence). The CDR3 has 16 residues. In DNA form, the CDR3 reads TGTGCCAGCAGCATATGGACTAGCGGGGGCACGGATACGCAGTATTTT. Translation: CASSIWTSGGTDTQYF.

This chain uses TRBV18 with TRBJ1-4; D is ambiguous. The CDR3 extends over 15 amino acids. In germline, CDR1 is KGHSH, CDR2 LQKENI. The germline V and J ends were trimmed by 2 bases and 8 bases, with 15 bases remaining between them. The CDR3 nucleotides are TGTGCCAGCTCACCATCAGCGGCTACGAGGGAAAAACTGTTTTTT. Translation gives CASSPSAATREKLFF.

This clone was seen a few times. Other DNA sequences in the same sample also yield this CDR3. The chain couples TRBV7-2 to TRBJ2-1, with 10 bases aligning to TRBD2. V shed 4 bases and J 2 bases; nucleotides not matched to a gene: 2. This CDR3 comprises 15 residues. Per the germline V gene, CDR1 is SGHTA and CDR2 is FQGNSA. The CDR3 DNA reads TGTGCCAGCAGCTCTAGCGGGGGAGCCTACAATGAGCAGTTCTTC. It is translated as CASSSSGGAYNEQFF.